Below are 9 T cell receptor beta chains sequenced from a single sample in a study of OX40 agonist ivuxolimab in advanced cancers. The method was immunoSEQ multiplex PCR; TCRdb's version includes in-frame clones alone and lacks a portion of them. The table lists more than 60,000 clones, 94% of them singletons. This specimen consisted of CD4+ or CD8+ T cells sorted from blood, obtained in a trial of the OX40 agonist ivuxolimab. The receptors here all came from an adult with an advanced solid tumor such as melanoma, head and neck, liver or kidney cancer.

The V and J genes are TRBV6-6 and TRBJ1-5; no clear D gene. Per germline, CDR1 MNHNY and CDR2 SVGAGI (reference sequence). This CDR3 is built from 15 residues. Trimming stripped 0 bases from V and 4 bases from J, with 10 bases between. The CDR3 here is CASSYSLTTNQPQHF. In nucleotides, the CDR3 is TGTGCCAGCAGTTACTCGCTTACAACGAATCAGCCCCAGCATTTT.

V gene TRBV4-1 combines with J gene TRBJ1-2; 7 bases match TRBD1. V was clipped by 4 bases and J by 5 bases; unmatched bases: 10. Germline V gives CDR1 MGHRA, CDR2 YSYEKL. This CDR3 is built from 15 residues. The DNA of the CDR3 is TGCGCCAGCAGCCTCGCTCCGGGACAGCGGTATGGCTACACCTTC. The encoded protein is CASSLAPGQRYGYTF.

The chain is built from TRBV6-4 and TRBJ2-1, with unresolved D. Germline assignment: CDR1 MRHNA and CDR2 SNTAGT. The CDR3 runs 14 residues. Trimming stripped 5 bases from V and 5 bases from J, with 13 bases between. CDR3: CASSPRPGDNEQFF. The CDR3 region has the DNA TGTGCCAGCAGTCCTAGGCCTGGCGACAATGAGCAGTTCTTC.

This clone has just one count. This sequence joins TRBV19 and TRBJ2-7, with 7 bases fitting TRBD1. Germline-derived CDR1 and CDR2 are LNHDA and SQIVND (reference sequence). Trimming cost V 5 bases and J 2 bases; bases outside gene matches: 3. This CDR3 is built from 13 residues. This CDR3 is CASSPGTAYEQYF. CDR3 nucleotide sequence: TGTGCCAGTAGTCCCGGGACAGCCTACGAGCAGTACTTC.

This clone is a singleton in its sample. V gene TRBV2 combines with J gene TRBJ2-7; 10 positions agree with TRBD2. Germline loops: CDR1 SNHLY, CDR2 FYNNEI. Losses at the gene ends were 9 bases for V and 2 bases for J; bases not matched to a gene: 4. CDR3 length equals 13 residues. CDR3 sequence reads: CASGTSETYEQYF. The CDR3 DNA is TGTGCCAGTGGGACTAGCGAGACCTACGAGCAGTACTTC.

The chain carries TRBV9 and TRBJ2-1; a possible D gene is TRBD2 (5 bases). The CDR3 loop spans 15 amino acids. Germline V gene data show CDR1 as SGDLS and CDR2 as YYNGEE. V shed 0 bases and J shed 5 bases, with 12 bases lying between them. DNA of the CDR3: TGTGCCAGCAGCGTAGAAGGCGGGTTGGACAATGAGCAGTTCTTC. This codes for CASSVEGGLDNEQFF.

A note on this clone: Other DNA sequences in the same sample also yield this CDR3. This chain joins TRBV9 and TRBJ2-5, with D perhaps TRBD1 or TRBD2 (5 bases each). The germline CDR1 and CDR2 sequences are SGDLS and YYNGEE. The CDR3 sequence is 14 residues long. Trimming took 3 bases from V and 2 from J, leaving 11 bases between them. The CDR3 loop reads CASSGGAVQETQYF. CDR3 bases: TGTGCCAGCAGCGGAGGGGCAGTACAAGAGACCCAGTACTTC.

The J gene is TRBJ2-2, the V gene TRBV7-9; TRBD2 aligns across 9 bases. V lost 4 bases to trimming and J lost 2 bases; unmatched junction nucleotides: 5. The germline gives CDR1 SEHNR, CDR2 FQNEAQ (reference sequence). The CDR3 consists of 16 residues. The CDR3 DNA reads TGTGCCAGCAGCTCGGGACTAGCCTTAAACACCGGGGAGCTGTTTTTT. Translated, it gives CASSSGLALNTGELFF. The full variable domain, in which reference TRBV7-9 and TRBJ2-2 provide the parts outside the CDR3, is DTGVSQNPRHKITKRGQNVTFRCDPISEHNRLYWYRQTLGQGPEFLTYFQNEAQLEKSRLLSDRFSAERPKGSFSTLEIQRTEQGDSAMYLCASSSGLALNTGELFFGEGSRLTVL.

The CDR3 DNA is TGTGCCAGTAGTATCGGGGGACCCCTGGCCGGCTACACCTTC. Translation gives CASSIGGPLAGYTF. The chain recombines TRBV19 with TRBJ1-2; tentatively, D is TRBD1 (5 bases). CDR1 is LNHDA, CDR2 SQIVND, per germline (reference sequence). This CDR3 region has 14 residues. The ends were cut back, 3 bases at V and 8 bases at J, with 16 bases in the middle.